This T cell receptor (beta chain) was obtained from a study of glioma-infiltrating T cells. The CDR3 sequence is 14 residues long. With 7 bases removed from V and 3 bases from J, the gap between germline ends came to 15 bases. Notes on this clonotype: Its antigen is unknown. Being one base from a much bigger clone, this may be a read error.

Study-level findings and limits: Above-expected tissue-blood divergence occurred in all gliomas, most in low-grade ones. Only very few CDR3 sequences appeared in both tissue and blood.

The iRepertoire nested amplicon-rescue multiplex PCR amplified TCR alpha and beta CDR3s from RNA. Input was roughly 95-450 ng of tissue mRNA or PBMC total RNA. MiXCR was run by TCRdb on the multiplex PCR reads, yielding one entry per CDR3 protein. The repertoire consists of about 180,000 distinct CDR3 sequences, with about 46% occurring once and the leading ten covering over 4%. This receptor was taken from a human donor with low-grade glioma or glioblastoma, undergoing nonglioma brain surgery, or in good health (not recorded which). The sequenced material came from glioma tissue, nonneoplastic brain tissue, or PBMCs (not recorded which). The chain couples TRBV12-3 or TRBV12-4 to TRBJ1-2, with no clear D. The DNA of the CDR3 is TGTGCCAGCATTTTTGGCAGGCCCTACTATGGCTACACCTTC. Encoded protein: CASIFGRPYYGYTF.